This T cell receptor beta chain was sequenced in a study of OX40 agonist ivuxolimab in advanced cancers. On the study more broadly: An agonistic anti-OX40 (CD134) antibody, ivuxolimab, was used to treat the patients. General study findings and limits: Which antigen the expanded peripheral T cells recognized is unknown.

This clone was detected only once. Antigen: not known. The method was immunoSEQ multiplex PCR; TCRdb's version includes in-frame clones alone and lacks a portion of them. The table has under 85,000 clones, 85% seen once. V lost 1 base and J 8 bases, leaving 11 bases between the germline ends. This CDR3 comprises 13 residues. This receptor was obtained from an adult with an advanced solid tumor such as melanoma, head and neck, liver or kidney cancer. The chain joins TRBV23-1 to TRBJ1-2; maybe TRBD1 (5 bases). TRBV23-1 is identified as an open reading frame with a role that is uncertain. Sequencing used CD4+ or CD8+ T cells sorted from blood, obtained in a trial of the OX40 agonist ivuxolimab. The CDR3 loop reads CASSQWGPGGYTF. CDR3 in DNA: TGCGCCAGCAGTCAATGGGGACCCGGGGGCTACACCTTC.